These 25 T cell receptor beta chains originate from one sample sequenced in a study of radiotherapy plus CTLA-4 blockade in lung cancer. Using immunoSEQ multiplex PCR, the repertoire was profiled, and TCRdb retains in-frame clones only, with some absent. The profile shows about 60,000 clones, 70% to 80% of them singletons. This specimen was peripheral blood, taken from a patient treated with radiotherapy plus ipilimumab. The receptors stem from a human donor with non-small cell lung cancer whose response to radiotherapy plus ipilimumab could not be evaluated.

The chain recombines TRBV4-1 with TRBJ1-2; 9 bases line up with TRBD1. J was trimmed by 3 bases and V by 1 base; bases with no gene match: 12. Germline CDR1 reads MGHRA; CDR2 reads YSYEKL. This CDR3 has 18 amino acids. CDR3 in amino acids: CASSQVGSGQGRDYGYTF. CDR3 sequence (DNA): TGCGCCAGCAGCCAAGTGGGCTCTGGACAGGGGCGCGACTATGGCTACACCTTC.

The chain links TRBV19 to TRBJ2-2, with unresolved D. Germline V gene sequence: CDR1 LNHDA, CDR2 SQIVND (reference sequence). V lost 7 bases and J lost 5, with 11 bases in between. The CDR3 spans 13 residues. The CDR3 spells CASIYAVTGELFF. CDR3 coding DNA: TGTGCCAGTATTTATGCGGTAACCGGGGAGCTGTTTTTT.

Written as DNA, the CDR3 is TGTGCCAGCAGTACACTGGGCGGGGGCACGTTCTTC. Translating gives CASSTLGGGTFF. The V and J genes are TRBV27 and TRBJ2-1; D may be TRBD2 (7 bases). The CDR3 contains 12 residues. Germline V gene lookup returns CDR1 MNHEY and CDR2 SMNVEV (reference sequence). V shed 5 bases and J shed 15 bases, with 17 bases lying between them.

The chain uses TRBV25-1 and TRBJ2-3, with TRBD2 as a possible D gene (7 bases). Germline CDR1 reads MGHDK; CDR2 reads SYGVNS. The CDR3 sequence is 16 residues long. Trimming shortened V by 4 bases and J by 0 bases, and 14 bases separated the two germline ends. CDR3 nucleotide sequence: TGTGCCAGCAGTGTGGGAGGGGGGCTCAGCACAGATACGCAGTATTTT. Its translation is CASSVGGGLSTDTQYF.

The gene calls are TRBV5-4 and TRBJ2-6, with 9 bases aligning to TRBD1. This CDR3 contains 18 residues. Germline-derived CDR1 and CDR2 are SGHNT and YYREEE (reference sequence). The V and J ends lost 3 bases and 0 bases, in that order; junction bases with no gene match: 7. CDR3 DNA: TGTGCCAGCAGCTCTCGGACAGGGGACCTCTCTGGGGCCAACGTCCTGACTTTC. As protein: CASSSRTGDLSGANVLTF. Complete variable domain (other parts from reference TRBV5-4 and TRBJ2-6): ETGVTQSPTHLIKTRGQQVTLRCSSQSGHNTVSWYQQALGQGPQFIFQYYREEENGRGNFPPRFSGLQFPNYSSELNVNALELDDSALYLCASSSRTGDLSGANVLTFGAGSRLTVL.

This clone was observed a few times. This sequence joins TRBV7-2 and TRBJ2-1, with 14 bases fitting TRBD2. Losses at the gene ends were 2 bases for V and 7 bases for J; bases not matched to a gene: 13. The CDR3 has 19 amino acids. Germline V gene lookup returns CDR1 SGHTA and CDR2 FQGNSA. CDR3 residues: CASSLRMSGTSGRGNEQFF. DNA for the CDR3: TGTGCCAGCAGCTTAAGAATGTCCGGGACTAGCGGGAGAGGGAATGAGCAGTTCTTC.

The chain links TRBV4-1 to TRBJ2-1; TRBD1 aligns across 9 bases. The V and J ends lost 1 base and 8 bases, in that order; junction bases with no gene match: 15. Germline V lookup: CDR1 MGHRA, CDR2 YSYEKL. The CDR3 loop spans 18 amino acids. The CDR3 DNA follows: TGCGCCAGCAGCCAAGGGAGACTGCCTGGGACAGGGCGGGATGAGCAGTTCTTC. Residues: CASSQGRLPGTGRDEQFF.

The rearrangement links TRBV28 to TRBJ1-1; D is ambiguous. V lost 2 bases and J 3 bases, leaving 10 bases between the germline ends. The CDR3 length is 14 residues. The germline V gene has CDR1 MDHEN and CDR2 SYDVKM. CDR3 in amino acids: CASSLETGYTEAFF. Here the CDR3 DNA reads TGTGCCAGCAGTTTAGAAACGGGATACACTGAAGCTTTCTTT.

The chain links TRBV19 to TRBJ2-7; 7 bases agree with TRBD1. The V gene's germline CDR1 is LNHDA and CDR2 SQIVND (reference sequence). CDR3 length: 15 amino acids. With 5 bases clipped from V and 3 bases from J, the junction kept 10 bases outside the gene matches. The CDR3 protein is CASSGGQNVNYEQYF. The DNA for the CDR3 is TGTGCCAGTAGTGGGGGACAGAACGTTAACTACGAGCAGTACTTC.

The gene calls are TRBV11-2 and TRBJ1-5; D is perhaps TRBD1 (5 bases). The length of the CDR3 is 15 residues. Germline V gives CDR1 SGHAT, CDR2 FQNNGV. The germline V and J ends were trimmed by 1 base and 4 bases, with 11 bases remaining between them. The CDR3 DNA reads as TGTGCCAGCAGCTTAGGTGGGGGGAGGAATCAGCCCCAGCATTTT. Translated, it gives CASSLGGGRNQPQHF.

The CDR3 DNA is TGCGCCAGCAGCTGGGACAGGGTCTCCTACAATGAGCAGTTCTTC. As protein: CASSWDRVSYNEQFF. V and J are TRBV5-1 and TRBJ2-1; 9 bases agree with TRBD1. The CDR3 covers 15 residues. V dropped 3 bases and J dropped 0; count of bases not matched to a gene: 1. Germline assignment: CDR1 SGHRS and CDR2 YFSETQ.

This chain connects TRBV5-1 to TRBJ2-7, with 8 bases matching TRBD1. The V segment lost 2 bases and the J segment 3 bases; nucleotides outside the gene matches: 7. Germline assignment: CDR1 SGHRS and CDR2 YFSETQ. The CDR3 consists of 15 residues. This chain's CDR3 is CASSLPGTGDYEQYF. Here the CDR3 DNA reads TGCGCCAGCAGCTTACCCGGGACAGGTGACTACGAGCAGTACTTC.

This chain connects TRBV6-1 to TRBJ2-7, with no clear D. The CDR3 covers 11 residues. Germline values: CDR1 MNHNS, CDR2 SASEGT. Trimming took 2 bases from V and 5 from J, leaving 4 bases between them. This CDR3 reads CASSEYNEQYF. The CDR3 DNA is TGTGCCAGCAGTGAATACAACGAGCAGTACTTC.

This clone occurred a few times. This chain uses TRBV25-1 with TRBJ1-1; D is uncertain. V dropped 10 bases and J dropped 3 bases, with 15 bases sitting between them. The CDR3 length is 13 residues. Germline V lookup: CDR1 MGHDK, CDR2 SYGVNS. CDR3 amino acids: CATKSYRDTEAFF. In DNA form, the CDR3 reads TGTGCCACCAAGTCTTATCGGGACACTGAAGCTTTCTTT.

The chain carries TRBV5-1 and TRBJ1-6, with 7 bases lining up with TRBD1. This CDR3 spans 18 amino acids. V lost 1 base, J lost 10 bases, and 17 bases stayed unmatched. CDR1 is SGHRS and CDR2 is YFSETQ in the germline V gene. The DNA for the CDR3 is TGCGCCAGCAGCTTGAAGTTGAAGGGGGCGAATTTACCCTCACCCCTCCACTTT. Translated, it gives CASSLKLKGANLPSPLHF.

This sequence joins TRBV7-8 and TRBJ2-7; D might be TRBD2 (5 bases). The germline CDR1 and CDR2 sequences are SGHVS and FQNEAQ. The CDR3 totals 18 residues. V lost 1 base to trimming and J lost 0 bases, with 19 bases between them. The CDR3 region has the DNA TGTGCCAGCAGCTTAGAGAGCGGAAATCCATCAAGCTCCTACGAGCAGTACTTC. Translating it yields CASSLESGNPSSSYEQYF.

V usage is TRBV7-9 and J usage is TRBJ2-7; unclear D gene. Germline V gene sequence: CDR1 SEHNR, CDR2 FQNEAQ (reference sequence). V dropped 5 bases and J dropped 7 bases, with 15 bases sitting between them. This CDR3 is built from 13 residues. CDR3 in amino acids: CASSPDGPWEQYF. Written as DNA, the CDR3 is TGTGCCAGCAGCCCAGATGGGCCCTGGGAGCAGTACTTC.

The chain couples TRBV5-4 to TRBJ1-1, with D unclear. Germline loops: CDR1 SGHNT, CDR2 YYREEE (reference sequence). Deletions cut 2 bases from V and 0 bases from J, with 8 bases between. The CDR3 contains 14 residues. This chain's CDR3 is CASSFDTLNTEAFF. Here the CDR3 DNA reads TGTGCCAGCAGCTTTGACACCCTGAACACTGAAGCTTTCTTT.

This clone was detected once. The chain uses TRBV6-1 and TRBJ1-5; 7 bases are shared with TRBD1. CDR3 size: 16 residues. Unmatched junction bases numbered 11, after V lost 2 bases and J lost 7 bases. Germline CDR1 and CDR2: MNHNS and SASEGT. CDR3 amino acids: CASSEYGVGGGQPQHF. CDR3 coding DNA: TGTGCCAGCAGTGAATATGGGGTAGGGGGCGGCCAGCCCCAGCATTTT.

The V and J genes are TRBV6-5 and TRBJ2-4; 8 positions match TRBD1. The trim removed 8 bases at V and 2 bases at J, leaving 5 bases unmatched. Germline assignment: CDR1 MNHEY and CDR2 SVGAGI. The CDR3 loop spans 14 amino acids. The chain's CDR3 is CASEDRATKNIQYF. Written as DNA, the CDR3 is TGTGCCAGCGAGGACAGGGCTACCAAAAACATTCAGTACTTC.

For this clone: The junction does not match germline at one end; this may be a read error. The rearrangement uses TRBV7-8 and TRBJ1-1, with 7 bases aligning to TRBD1. The germline V gene encodes CDR1 SGHVS and CDR2 FQNEAQ. The CDR3 extends over 11 amino acids. CDR3 nucleotides: TGTGCCAGCAGCTTAGGGCTGGACAGGACGTTT. Translating it yields CASSLGLDRTF.

The gene calls are TRBV28 and TRBJ2-7, with 13 bases aligning to TRBD2. The germline V gene encodes CDR1 MDHEN and CDR2 SYDVKM. J lost 1 base, V lost 4 bases, and 7 bases had no gene match. The CDR3 runs 17 residues. The CDR3 region has the DNA TGTGCCAGCAGTTCCCTTTTGACTAGCGGGAGGTCCTACGAGCAGTACTTC. This translates into CASSSLLTSGRSYEQYF.

V and J are TRBV5-5 and TRBJ2-5, with D tentatively TRBD1 (6 bases). Per the germline V gene, CDR1 is SGHKS and CDR2 is YYEKEE (reference sequence). The CDR3 totals 16 residues. Trimming shortened V by 0 bases and J by 4 bases, and 16 bases separated the two germline ends. CDR3 nucleotide sequence: TGTGCCAGCAGCTTGGGAGTAGGGGGAACGGGAGAGACCCAGTACTTC. Translating it yields CASSLGVGGTGETQYF.

The genes are TRBV6-1 and TRBJ1-2; TRBD1 might be the D (5 bases). Germline lookup yields CDR1 MNHNS and CDR2 SASEGT. The CDR3 has 14 residues. The germline V and J ends were trimmed by 1 base and 8 bases, with 14 bases remaining between them. CDR3: CASSEGEGLGGYTF. The CDR3 nucleotides read TGTGCCAGCAGTGAAGGGGAGGGACTGGGCGGCTACACCTTC.

This clone was found once. The V and J genes are TRBV6-6 and TRBJ2-7; a weak D match, TRBD2 (6 bases). CDR1 is MNHNY, CDR2 SVGAGI, per germline (reference sequence). V lost 6 bases and J 5 bases, leaving 23 bases between the germline ends. CDR3 length: 16 residues. CDR3 bases: TGTGCCAGCAGGTTCATTACTAGCTCCGGTTCTGACGAGCAGTACTTC. Translating it yields CASRFITSSGSDEQYF.